These T cell receptor beta chains were read from a single sample in a study of radiation and T cells in renal cell carcinoma. The repertoire was sequenced with immunoSEQ multiplex PCR; TCRdb's copy has only in-frame clones and lacks some. This table has around 4,800 clones, approximately 60% appearing once. The input for sequencing was tumor tissue, taken from a patient whose treatment included radiotherapy and nephrectomy. The receptor source for this set is a man in his sixties with renal cell carcinoma. Both conserved end residues are part of each CDR3. The D gene is left open where the match is weak. Rows may omit the clone size; those that give it use once, few, many or a size class.

v_call	j_call	d_call	clone_size	cdr3_nt	cdr3_aa
TRBV6-5	TRBJ2-7	TRBD1	NA	TGTGCCAGCACCAAAGGGGGCGCGAGCTCCTACGAGCAGTACTTC	CASTKGGASSYEQYF
TRBV5-5	TRBJ2-7	TRBD2	NA	TGTGCCAGCAGCGTAGATTGGACTAGCGGGACCGAGCAGTACTTC	CASSVDWTSGTEQYF
TRBV7-8	TRBJ1-5	TRBD1	NA	TGTGCCAGCAGCTTAGGCGGGGACAGGAGGTTACAGCCCCAGCATTTT	CASSLGGDRRLQPQHF
TRBV5-4	TRBJ2-5	TRBD1	NA	TGTGCCAGCAGCTTCATGACAGGGGGCTCGGAGACCCAGTACTTC	CASSFMTGGSETQYF
TRBV7-9	TRBJ1-2	NA	NA	TGTGCCAGCAGCCACGGGACCCAACACGGCTATGGCTACACCTTC	CASSHGTQHGYGYTF
TRBV4-1	TRBJ2-7	NA	NA	TGCGCCAGCAGCCAAGAGTCTTTCAATAACTACGAGCAGTACTTC	CASSQESFNNYEQYF
TRBV9	TRBJ2-7	NA	few	TGTGCCAGCAGCCTCTACGAGCAGTACTTC	CASSLYEQYF
TRBV4-3	TRBJ1-6	NA	NA	TGCGCCAGCAGCCAAGCGTCAGGGGTTTATTCACCCCTCCACTTT	CASSQASGVYSPLHF
TRBV2	TRBJ2-7	TRBD1	medium-sized	TGTGCCATCAGACAGGGGGCGGTCTACGAGCAGTACTTC	CAIRQGAVYEQYF
TRBV5-4	TRBJ2-5	NA	NA	TGTGCCAGCAGCCCCGGGGGTGTGTGGGGAGAGACCCAGTACTTC	CASSPGGVWGETQYF
TRBV14	TRBJ2-7	NA	medium-sized	TGTGCCAGCAGCCAGCCGAAGACGGGACTCTCCTACGAGCAGTACTTC	CASSQPKTGLSYEQYF
TRBV19	TRBJ1-2	TRBD1	NA	TGTGCCATCCCAACTAACAGGGGGGGAGGCTACACCTTC	CAIPTNRGGGYTF
TRBV6-1	TRBJ1-2	TRBD1	once	TGTGCCAGCAGTGAGACCGGGACAGACGGCTACACCTTC	CASSETGTDGYTF
TRBV5-6	TRBJ2-2	NA	NA	TGTGCCAGCAGCCCGTACACCGGGGAGCTGTTTTTT	CASSPYTGELFF
TRBV7-8	TRBJ2-7	NA	NA	TGTGCCAGCAGCTTAATTGGGGCAGGGAGTCACGAGCAGTACTTC	CASSLIGAGSHEQYF
TRBV19	TRBJ1-1	NA	medium-sized	TGTGCCAGTAGTATAGATAAGGGCAGGGTTGCTGAAGCTTTCTTT	CASSIDKGRVAEAFF
TRBV4-3	TRBJ1-3	NA	few	TGCGCCAGCAGCCAAGATCACCGGTCCGGGGCCGGAAACACCATATATTTT	CASSQDHRSGAGNTIYF
TRBV4-3	TRBJ2-6	NA	NA	TGCGCCAGCAGCCCCAGGGACGCTGGGGCCAACGTCCTGACTTTC	CASSPRDAGANVLTF
TRBV20-1	TRBJ1-1	NA	NA	TGCAGTGCTGCGGCTAACACTGAAGCTTTCTTT	CSAAANTEAFF
TRBV7-9	TRBJ1-6	TRBD1	NA	TGCGCCAGCAGCCAAGGGACAGGTTTTGATTCACCCCTCCACTTT	CASSQGTGFDSPLHF
TRBV7-9	TRBJ2-7	NA	NA	TGTGCCAGTATCTTGGACGGAGCCTACGAGCAGTACTTC	CASILDGAYEQYF
TRBV9	TRBJ1-2	NA	NA	TGTGCCAGCAGCGTAGACGGGGGGCTAGCGGGTGGCTACACCTTC	CASSVDGGLAGGYTF
TRBV5-5	TRBJ1-2	NA	NA	TGTGCCAGCAGCCCTTGGGAGGTGTTATCGATTTATGGCTACACCTTC	CASSPWEVLSIYGYTF
TRBV18	TRBJ1-1	NA	NA	TGTGCCAGCTCACCTCTCCAAGCCGTGAACACTGAAGCTTTCTTT	CASSPLQAVNTEAFF
TRBV6-1	TRBJ2-1	TRBD2	medium-sized	TGTGCCAGCAGTGATCAGAGCGGGGGTAATGAGCAGTTCTTC	CASSDQSGGNEQFF
TRBV12-5	TRBJ2-1	TRBD1	NA	TGTGCTAGTGGCCCCGGACAGGCGTTTTCAGAGTCCTACAATGAGCAGTTCTTC	CASGPGQAFSESYNEQFF